This is a list of T cell receptor beta chains from one sample in a study of CD8 T cells in Susac syndrome. TCRdb re-called the immunoSEQ multiplex PCR reads with MiXCR, one entry per CDR3 protein. The sample comprises around 300,000 distinct CDR3 sequences, 75% to 85% of which are singletons, and 0.21% rests with the top ten. Source material: CD8+ T cells from PBMCs. Receptors were obtained from a human donor with multiple sclerosis. Both conserved end residues are part of each CDR3. The D gene is left open where the match is weak. Only some rows state a clone size, as once, few, many or a class for expanded clones.

NA	TRBV4-3	TRBJ1-5	NA	TGCGCCAGCAGCTCGGACAGTTACAATCAGCCCCAGCATTTT	CASSSDSYNQPQHF
NA	TRBV5-1	TRBJ2-3	TRBD2	TGCGCCAGCAGCCCCCGGACTAGCGGGACTGCAGATACGCAGTATTTT	CASSPRTSGTADTQYF
NA	TRBV27	TRBJ1-2	NA	TGTGCCAGCAGTACGTCAGGGAACAGCTATGGCTACACCTTC	CASSTSGNSYGYTF
NA	TRBV12-3/TRBV12-4	TRBJ2-1	NA	TGTGCCAGCCGAGGGGGAGCAAACTTTATCAATGAGCAGTTCTTC	CASRGGANFINEQFF
NA	TRBV28	TRBJ2-5	NA	TGTGCCAGCAGTTTTGTCGAGACCCAGTACTTC	CASSFVETQYF
NA	TRBV7-9	TRBJ2-1	NA	TGTGCCAGCAGCTTAGTGCAGGGCACCTACAATGAGCAGTTCTTC	CASSLVQGTYNEQFF
NA	TRBV5-4	TRBJ1-4	NA	TGTGCCAGCAGCTCTCCGACCCGGGAGAGGCTGTTTTTT	CASSSPTRERLFF
NA	TRBV27	TRBJ2-3	NA	TGTGCCAGCAGCCCGGGACCGAGCCCAGATACGCAGTATTTT	CASSPGPSPDTQYF
few	TRBV6-2/TRBV6-3	TRBJ2-2	TRBD2	TGTGCCAGCAGTTACACGGCTAGCGGGAGGGCCGCGGACACCGGGGAGCTGTTTTTT	CASSYTASGRAADTGELFF
NA	TRBV3-1	TRBJ2-3	TRBD2	TGTGCCAGCAGCCAAGTTGCCCGGGAGGTCACAGATACGCAGTATTTT	CASSQVAREVTDTQYF
NA	TRBV28	TRBJ2-1	TRBD1	TGTGCCAGCACTTCGACAGGGGGATTCGACAATGAGCAGTTCTTC	CASTSTGGFDNEQFF
NA	TRBV27	TRBJ1-2	NA	TGTGCCAGCAGTTTCGGGCCGATTTATGGCTACACCTTC	CASSFGPIYGYTF
NA	TRBV3-1	TRBJ2-7	TRBD1	TGTGCCAGCAGCCAAACCTTACTGACAGGGGGCTACGAGCAGTACTTC	CASSQTLLTGGYEQYF
NA	TRBV27	TRBJ1-5	TRBD1	TGTGCCAGCAGGGGGGGACAGAACTCTGGCCAGCCCCAGCATTTT	CASRGGQNSGQPQHF
NA	TRBV28	TRBJ1-5	NA	TGTGCCAGCAGCCCCAGAGCGGGGTGGCAGCCCCAGCATTTT	CASSPRAGWQPQHF
many	TRBV5-6	TRBJ1-1	NA	TGTGCCAGCAGCTTGAGGGGCACTGAAGCTTTCTTT	CASSLRGTEAFF